The 4 T cell receptor beta chains presented below share a single source sample, sequenced in a study of T cell changes during pregnancy in multiple sclerosis. The repertoire was sequenced with immunoSEQ multiplex PCR; TCRdb's copy has only in-frame clones and lacks some. This sample has around 56,000 clones, with 88% found just once. Sequenced here: CD4+ T cells from peripheral blood mononuclear cells, sampled in the third trimester of pregnancy. The receptor source for this set is a female donor with multiple sclerosis, enrolled in a pregnancy study.

The J gene is TRBJ1-3, the V gene TRBV4-1, with D perhaps matching TRBD1 (6 bases). The germline CDR1 and CDR2 sequences are MGHRA and YSYEKL. The CDR3 spans 16 residues. V was shortened by 1 base and J by 3 bases, with 13 bases between the two germline ends. The CDR3 loop is CASSQGAGAGGNTIYF. The CDR3 nucleotides read TGCGCCAGCAGCCAAGGGGCGGGGGCGGGTGGAAACACCATATATTTT.

This clone was recorded once. J is TRBJ2-7 and V is TRBV27; 9 positions match TRBD2. CDR3 length equals 15 residues. CDR1 and CDR2 (germline): MNHEY, SMNVEV (reference sequence). With V trimmed by 4 bases and J by 2 bases, 6 bases remained unmatched. CDR3 sequence reads: CASSYALAGTYEQYF. CDR3 bases: TGTGCCAGCAGTTATGCGCTAGCGGGGACCTACGAGCAGTACTTC.

The rearrangement links TRBV9 to TRBJ1-1, with 8 bases that match TRBD1. In germline, CDR1 is SGDLS, CDR2 YYNGEE. This CDR3 region has 15 residues. V lost 4 bases, J lost 4 bases, and 9 bases stayed unmatched. CDR3 nucleotide sequence: TGTGCCAGCAGCCCTTGGGGACAGGTCTCCACTGAAGCTTTCTTT. Its translation: CASSPWGQVSTEAFF.

The V and J genes are TRBV6-1 and TRBJ2-5; 10 nucleotides agree with TRBD1. CDR3 length: 14 residues. The J segment lost 5 bases and the V segment lost 2 bases, leaving 2 bases of the junction unmatched. Germline-derived CDR1 and CDR2 are MNHNS and SASEGT. CDR3 bases: TGTGCCAGCAGTGAACGGACAGGGGGTGAGACCCAGTACTTC. Its translation: CASSERTGGETQYF.